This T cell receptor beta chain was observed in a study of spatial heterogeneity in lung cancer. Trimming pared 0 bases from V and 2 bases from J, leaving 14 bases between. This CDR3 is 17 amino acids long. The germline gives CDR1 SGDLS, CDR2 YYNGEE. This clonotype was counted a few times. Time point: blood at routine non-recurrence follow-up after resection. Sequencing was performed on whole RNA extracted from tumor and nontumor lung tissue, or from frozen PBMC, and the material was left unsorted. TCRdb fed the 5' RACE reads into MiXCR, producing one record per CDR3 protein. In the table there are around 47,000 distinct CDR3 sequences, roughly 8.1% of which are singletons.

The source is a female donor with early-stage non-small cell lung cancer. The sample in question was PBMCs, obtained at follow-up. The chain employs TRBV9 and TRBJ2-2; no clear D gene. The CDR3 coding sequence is TGTGCCAGCAGCGTAGGTATTCGGCTAGATAACACCGGGGAGCTGTTTTTT. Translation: CASSVGIRLDNTGELFF.